Listed below are T cell receptor beta chains from one sample, sequenced in a study of blood T cell repertoires in COVID-19. Profiled with immunoSEQ multiplex PCR; TCRdb holds only in-frame clones, not every one. In the table there are roughly 80,000 clones, around nine tenths of which are singletons. Sequencing input: peripheral blood. These receptors all stem from a woman older than 75 with active or convalescent COVID-19. CDR3s leave out the opening cysteine and the closing phenylalanine or tryptophan.

cdr3_aa j_call v_call
ASSLAGGGRGQY TRBJ2-3 TRBV7-2
ASSRGDKQY TRBJ2-7 TRBV5-1
ASSLGQVNEKLF TRBJ1-4 TRBV5-4
ASSVDSSPNYGYT TRBJ1-2 TRBV9
ASSQSRTSTDTQY TRBJ2-3 TRBV4-3
ASSKARLAGGPSDTQY TRBJ2-3 TRBV21-1
ASSYRAGGYEQY TRBJ2-7 TRBV6-5
AWSVLRAPFPGELF TRBJ2-2 TRBV30
ASSPRGGANTGELF TRBJ2-2 TRBV25-1
ASSLGRTGELF TRBJ2-2 TRBV5-6
AISDVAGEQY TRBJ2-7 TRBV10-3
SVVDSLNQPQH TRBJ1-5 TRBV29-1
ASSLKRGGFAGETQY TRBJ2-5 TRBV5-4
ASSLGQGAVGYT TRBJ1-2 TRBV11-2
ASSPGTGNRNEQY TRBJ2-7 TRBV4-1
ASSSRGGSVTSPY TRBJ2-4 TRBV5-6
ASSVTGGFNEKLF TRBJ1-4 TRBV19
ASSSPTVPSYNEQF TRBJ2-1 TRBV28
STTGNTEAF TRBJ1-1 TRBV20-1
ASGDSSYGYT TRBJ1-2 TRBV10-1
ASSLNREQY TRBJ2-7 TRBV5-6
ASSSTGTATDTQY TRBJ2-3 TRBV27
ASSVSGLTDTQY TRBJ2-3 TRBV9
ASSLALGRGQREY TRBJ2-5 TRBV5-1
ASSTNRVGQPQH TRBJ1-5 TRBV19
ASSSGTSGISYEQY TRBJ2-7 TRBV28
ASSFRRGEKLF TRBJ1-4 TRBV7-8
ASSTRYSNQPQH TRBJ1-5 TRBV13
ASSRQGDTGELF TRBJ2-2 TRBV5-1
ASSRLAVEQY TRBJ2-7 TRBV2
ASSFSPGAGNTIY TRBJ1-3 TRBV7-2
ASSPLKGARYGYT TRBJ1-2 TRBV18
ASSQETPKAKNIQY TRBJ2-4 TRBV4-3
ASSLSPGAEAF TRBJ1-1 TRBV12-3/TRBV12-4
ASSRLLSTTRQKNQPQH TRBJ1-5 TRBV28
ASSSSDRGYEQF TRBJ2-1 TRBV28
ASSLAGRALGPQY TRBJ2-7 TRBV7-2
ASSLGGQGADYEKLF TRBJ1-4 TRBV5-4
ASSYLYGYT TRBJ1-2 TRBV6-5
ASSRTKREQF TRBJ2-1 TRBV28
ASSYWRGSQETQY TRBJ2-5 TRBV6-2/TRBV6-3
ASSEALGGYYEQY TRBJ2-7 TRBV2
AISEWAANTEAF TRBJ1-1 TRBV10-3
ASSKEMQRAGVSEAF TRBJ1-1 TRBV21-1
ASRLAGGYNEQF TRBJ2-1 TRBV27
ASRQDTYNEQF TRBJ2-1 TRBV27
ASSVTDSSLNEQF TRBJ2-1 TRBV19
ASKASGRAYNEQF TRBJ2-1 TRBV6-5
ASSASDRGTYSPLH TRBJ1-6 TRBV6-1
ASSQATTGGKQY TRBJ2-7 TRBV4-1
ASSLAPQGQY TRBJ2-7 TRBV7-8
AIRDGTPRGAEAF TRBJ1-1 TRBV10-3
ASSRPGSTDTQY TRBJ2-3 TRBV5-4
ASSLAGRAGYEQY TRBJ2-7 TRBV5-1
ASTRGGGNQPQH TRBJ1-5 TRBV28
ASSQAPQRGAGDTQY TRBJ2-3 TRBV4-3
AWSGTGNYGYT TRBJ1-2 TRBV30
ASSLGTSGPGNTQY TRBJ2-3 TRBV7-9
ASSQGRGQY TRBJ2-4 TRBV3-1/TRBV3-2
ASSRQGASEKLF TRBJ1-4 TRBV19